This T cell receptor beta chain appears in the sequencing data of a study of blood T cell repertoires in COVID-19. For the study at large: From T cells, B-cell-depleted T cells, or PBMCs came the material, which was cDNA or gDNA.

Recruits, aged roughly 18 to 95 years, lived in 24 US areas. Participants' own reports of clinical history determined their cohort assignment. The V gene end was trimmed by 5 bases and the J gene end by 5 bases; junction bases not matched to a gene: 7. The CDR3 has 15 amino acids. CDR1 is SGHTA, CDR2 FQGTGA, per germline. In the study's own analysis: It was from reference gene primer amplification that nucleated cell counts were estimated. Libraries were prepared by immunoSEQ multiplex PCR; TCRdb keeps only in-frame clonotypes and omits some of them. V and J calls and clone size are given by that table; D and trimming were obtained from the DNA. The repertoire holds approximately 200,000 clones, with 82% as singletons.

This chain links TRBV7-3 with TRBJ2-1; the match to TRBD2 covers 9 bases. Sequenced material: PBMCs or T cells enriched from blood (not recorded which). This TCR came from a man aged 35 to 55 who had recovered from COVID-19. The chain's CDR3 is CASSPRTSAHNEQFF. The CDR3 DNA reads TGTGCCAGCAGCCCTCGGACTAGCGCCCACAATGAGCAGTTCTTC. The whole variable domain, filled in from reference TRBV7-3 and TRBJ2-1, reads GAGVSQTPSNKVTEKGKYVELRCDPISGHTALYWYRQSLGQGPEFLIYFQGTGAADDSGLPNDRFFAVRPEGSVSTLKIQRTERGDSAVYLCASSPRTSAHNEQFFGPGTRLTVL.